The T cell receptor beta chain under discussion was sequenced for a study of response to subunit inactivated influenza vaccine. Regarding this clonotype: Its cognate antigen is unknown.

In TCRdb, the RT-PCR reads were re-called with MiXCR into one record per CDR3 protein. The sample has 300,000 to 350,000 distinct CDR3 sequences; 21% are singletons. Study findings and constraints: With each seasonal influenza vaccination, the authors suggested, few new T cells are recruited.

The CDR3 is 14 residues long. Trimming removed 7 bases from V and 7 bases from J, with 19 bases in between. The chain combines TRBV12-3 or TRBV12-4 with TRBJ1-1; possible D gene TRBD1, 6 bases. This receptor was obtained from a man aged 50 to 75 who received an inactivated influenza vaccine. Specimen: PBMCs from blood, collected about 20 months after vaccination. The CDR3 DNA is TGTGCCAGCACCAGGGACCGGGACAACTTTGAAGCTTTCTTT. Translated, it gives CASTRDRDNFEAFF.